Following are 28 T cell receptor beta chains from one sample sequenced in a study of CD8 T cells in ankylosing spondylitis. TCRdb called the 5' RACE reads again in MiXCR, with one record for every CDR3 protein. This sample yields about 280,000 distinct CDR3 sequences, of which roughly 20% are seen a single time; roughly 8% belongs to the top ten. Sequencing was done on a sample of blood, either unsorted or a sorted T cell fraction (not recorded which). The source is a male donor with ankylosing spondylitis or in good health (not recorded which).

The chain employs TRBV5-1 and TRBJ2-1, with D possibly matching TRBD2 (5 bases). The V and J ends lost 2 bases and 0 bases respectively, with 15 bases between them. Per germline, CDR1 SGHRS and CDR2 YFSETQ. CDR3 length: 17 residues. In DNA, the CDR3 is TGCGCCAGCAGCTTATGGGGAGAGAGGGCCTCCTACAATGAGCAGTTCTTC. It is translated as CASSLWGERASYNEQFF.

The table lists this clonotype with many counts. The chain recombines TRBV29-1 with TRBJ1-4, with D unclear. The CDR3 has 11 residues. Germline lookup yields CDR1 SQVTM and CDR2 ANQGSEA. Trimming removed 4 bases from V and 8 bases from J, with 8 bases in between. This chain's CDR3 is CSVVQTEKLFF. DNA of the CDR3: TGCAGCGTTGTTCAGACGGAAAAACTGTTTTTT.

This clonotype was seen repeatedly, ten times or more. The chain is built from TRBV2 and TRBJ1-1; TRBD1 is a possible D gene (5 bases). Germline-derived CDR1 and CDR2 are SNHLY and FYNNEI. The CDR3 loop spans 13 amino acids. V was trimmed by 6 bases and J by 2 bases, leaving 10 bases between them. The CDR3 DNA reads TGTGCCAGCAGCCAAGGGGTTAACACTGAAGCTTTCTTT. It is translated as CASSQGVNTEAFF.

This clonotype was seen a handful of times. DNA of the CDR3: TGTGCCAGCAGTTCCCCCGGGACAGGGGTGGTTAATGAGCAGTTCTTC. This codes for CASSSPGTGVVNEQFF. The gene calls are TRBV27 and TRBJ2-1; 10 bases map to TRBD1. Germline lookup yields CDR1 MNHEY and CDR2 SMNVEV (reference sequence). Trimming took 4 bases from V and 7 from J; bases not matched to a gene: 10. The CDR3 covers 16 residues.

This rearrangement joins TRBV10-2 to TRBJ2-2, with TRBD1 matching over 9 bases. Germline V lookup: CDR1 WSHSY, CDR2 SAAADI. The CDR3 contains 16 residues. V lost 7 bases and J lost 5; bases outside the gene matches: 11. The CDR3 is CASMPGGTGKTGELFF. CDR3 nucleotides: TGCGCCAGCATGCCAGGGGGGACAGGGAAGACCGGGGAGCTGTTTTTT.

This chain connects TRBV28 to TRBJ1-6; D remains ambiguous. The ends were cut back, 4 bases at V and 0 bases at J, with 7 bases in the middle. Germline-derived CDR1 and CDR2 are MDHEN and SYDVKM. The CDR3 extends over 15 amino acids. The CDR3 is CASSWISSYNSPLHF. CDR3 bases: TGTGCCAGCAGTTGGATTAGCTCCTATAATTCACCCCTCCACTTT.

This clonotype was found many times. This chain links TRBV9 with TRBJ1-1; D not resolved. Trimming removed 2 bases from V and 1 base from J, with 12 bases in between. This CDR3 is built from 15 residues. CDR1 and CDR2 (germline): SGDLS, YYNGEE. The CDR3 nucleotides are TGTGCCAGCAGCGTTAACACAGTGGGGAACACTGAAGCTTTCTTT. Translated, it gives CASSVNTVGNTEAFF.

The chain joins TRBV5-1 to TRBJ2-1, with 7 nucleotides matching TRBD1. The junction had 10 bases not matched to a gene; V was cut back by 0 bases and J by 7 bases. CDR3 length equals 16 residues. CDR1 is SGHRS, CDR2 YFSETQ, per germline. This CDR3 is CASSLVGTLQGNEQFF. The DNA of the CDR3 is TGCGCCAGCAGCTTGGTAGGAACCTTACAGGGGAATGAGCAGTTCTTC. The complete variable domain, with remaining parts taken from reference TRBV5-1 and TRBJ2-1, reads KAGVTQTPRYLIKTRGQQVTLSCSPISGHRSVSWYQQTPGQGLQFLFEYFSETQRNKGNFPGRFSGRQFSNSRSEMNVSTLELGDSALYLCASSLVGTLQGNEQFFGPGTRLTVL.

A few counts support this clonotype. The chain is built from TRBV12-3 or TRBV12-4 and TRBJ2-3; D assignment may be TRBD1 or TRBD2 (5 bases each). This CDR3 is 16 amino acids long. V lost 5 bases and J 2 bases, leaving 17 bases between the germline ends. CDR3 amino acids: CASSAPPGPNTDTQYF. The CDR3 bases are TGTGCCAGCAGTGCCCCGCCGGGGCCGAACACAGATACGCAGTATTTT.

This clonotype has more than one count but fewer than ten. The rearrangement joins TRBV10-3 to TRBJ1-2; TRBD1 agrees at 10 bases. Trimming at V came to 2 bases and at J to 8 bases, leaving 8 bases not matched to a gene. The CDR3 consists of 15 residues. Germline CDR1 ENHRY, CDR2 SYGVKD. The CDR3 region is CAISERDRGGGGYTF. The CDR3 DNA follows: TGTGCCATCAGTGAGCGGGACAGGGGCGGAGGCGGCTACACCTTC.

The CDR3 region is CASSPINLPWEQYV. The CDR3 DNA reads as TGTGCCAGCAGTCCGATAAACTTGCCTTGGGAGCAGTACGTC. The chain combines TRBV27 with TRBJ2-7; D gene ambiguous. With 5 bases removed from V and 7 bases from J, the gap between germline ends came to 18 bases. The CDR3 extends over 14 amino acids. The germline V gene has CDR1 MNHEY and CDR2 SMNVEV (reference sequence).

The chain links TRBV5-1 to TRBJ2-5, with 8 bases matching TRBD2. V shed 4 bases and J 2 bases; nucleotides not matched to a gene: 10. CDR3 length equals 16 residues. Per the germline V gene, CDR1 is SGHRS and CDR2 is YFSETQ. The CDR3 DNA sequence: TGCGCCAGCAGCCAAAGGGTAGCGGGGACACAAGAGACCCAGTACTTC. Protein product: CASSQRVAGTQETQYF.

The chain employs TRBV20-1 and TRBJ2-1; 8 positions match TRBD2. V dropped 3 bases and J dropped 9; count of bases not matched to a gene: 13. Germline values: CDR1 DFQATT, CDR2 SNEGSKA (reference sequence). CDR3 length equals 15 residues. In nucleotides, the CDR3 is TGCAGTGCTAGTCCCAGCGGGAGTATACAAACTGAGCAGTTCTTC. Protein: CSASPSGSIQTEQFF.

This clonotype was detected a few times. The V call is TRBV4-2, the J call TRBJ2-3; 8 nucleotides match TRBD2. CDR1 and CDR2 from the germline V gene are LGHNA and YNFKEQ. This CDR3 comprises 17 residues. Losses at the gene ends were 1 base for V and 2 bases for J; bases not matched to a gene: 8. This CDR3 reads CASSQVGTRQITDTQYF. CDR3 nucleotide sequence: TGTGCCAGCAGCCAAGTAGGGACTAGGCAAATCACAGATACGCAGTATTTT.

The chain combines TRBV7-6 with TRBJ1-5; D remains ambiguous. Trimming took 5 bases from V and 6 from J, leaving 11 bases between them. CDR1 SGHVS and CDR2 FNYEAQ come from the germline V gene. The CDR3 runs to 13 residues. The CDR3 coding sequence is TGTGCCAGCAGCGTGGGCCAGATTCAGCCCCAGCATTTT. Protein sequence: CASSVGQIQPQHF.

There are a few counts of this clonotype. The V gene is TRBV7-6, the J gene TRBJ1-1; 11 bases match TRBD1. CDR1 is SGHVS and CDR2 is FNYEAQ in the germline V gene. The CDR3 has 18 residues. V shed 1 base and J 4 bases; nucleotides not matched to a gene: 11. In DNA, the CDR3 is TGTGCCAGCAGCTTAGTGGTCGGGACAGGGGGGTTAGGCACTGAAGCTTTCTTT. Translating it yields CASSLVVGTGGLGTEAFF.

This clonotype occurred many times. V and J are TRBV5-6 and TRBJ2-5, with TRBD1 identical over 8 bases. From germline, CDR1 is SGHDT and CDR2 YYEEEE. V lost 5 bases and J lost 5; bases outside the gene matches: 8. This CDR3 contains 14 residues. Here the CDR3 reads CASSQQGVPETQYF. The CDR3 DNA follows: TGTGCCAGCAGTCAACAGGGGGTCCCGGAGACCCAGTACTTC.

V and J are TRBV21-1 and TRBJ2-1. TRBV21-1 is a pseudogene segment. CDR3 length equals 16 residues. The CDR3 nucleotides read TGTGCCAGCAGCAACGTTTGCACCCAAGTAGGCTCTGAGCAGTTCTTC. Translated: CASSNVCTQVGSEQFF.

This clonotype appeared once. The chain uses TRBV11-2 and TRBJ2-2; 7 nucleotides line up with TRBD2. Germline CDR1 and CDR2: SGHAT and FQNNGV. V shed 7 bases and J 0 bases; nucleotides not matched to a gene: 8. This CDR3 has 16 amino acids. This CDR3 is CASKLKLASNTGELFF. CDR3 DNA sequence: TGTGCCAGCAAACTCAAACTAGCGTCGAACACCGGGGAGCTGTTTTTT.

This chain links TRBV7-2 with TRBJ1-6; 8 positions match TRBD1. V shed 5 bases, J shed 5 bases, and the junction held 5 bases outside the gene matches. Germline lookup yields CDR1 SGHTA and CDR2 FQGNSA. The CDR3 covers 15 residues. Written as DNA, the CDR3 is TGTGCCAGCAGCCCTCGGACAGGGAATAATTCACCCCTCCACTTT. This translates into CASSPRTGNNSPLHF.

This clonotype has at least ten counts. V and J are TRBV5-1 and TRBJ2-5, with D possibly being TRBD2 (5 bases). CDR3 length: 15 residues. V was clipped by 4 bases and J by 2 bases, with 15 bases between them. Germline values: CDR1 SGHRS, CDR2 YFSETQ. This CDR3 is CASSPQPGSQETQYF. In nucleotides, the CDR3 is TGCGCCAGCAGCCCTCAACCGGGAAGTCAAGAGACCCAGTACTTC.

The J gene is TRBJ1-4, the V gene TRBV4-1; D remains unclear. V gave up 0 bases and J gave up 6 bases, with 2 bases separating them. The CDR3 spans 12 residues. Germline CDR1 reads MGHRA; CDR2 reads YSYEKL. CDR3 residues: CASSQDYEKLFF. CDR3 DNA sequence: TGCGCCAGCAGCCAAGATTATGAAAAACTGTTTTTT.

This clonotype was recorded many times. This chain links TRBV29-1 with TRBJ1-2; D remains unclear. This CDR3 comprises 11 residues. Germline V gene data show CDR1 as SQVTM and CDR2 as ANQGSEA. Deletions cut 4 bases from V and 2 bases from J, with 5 bases between. CDR3 protein: CSVGENYGYTF. The CDR3 DNA is TGCAGCGTTGGAGAGAACTATGGCTACACCTTC.

This clonotype was detected many times. The chain employs TRBV5-1 and TRBJ2-5; TRBD2 matches at 10 bases. J gave up 4 bases and V 7 bases, and 7 bases lay outside the gene matches. This CDR3 has 14 residues. Germline assignment: CDR1 SGHRS and CDR2 YFSETQ. CDR3 in amino acids: CASAPGLARETQYF. CDR3 nucleotide sequence: TGCGCCAGCGCCCCGGGACTAGCGCGAGAGACCCAGTACTTC.

This clonotype was observed a single time. V gene TRBV20-1 combines with J gene TRBJ2-5; D gene uncertain. The CDR3 runs to 13 residues. Trimming took 0 bases from V and 5 from J, leaving 10 bases between them. Germline V gives CDR1 DFQATT, CDR2 SNEGSKA (reference sequence). The CDR3 sequence is CSARDTPRETQYF. The CDR3 region has the DNA TGCAGTGCTAGAGATACCCCCAGGGAGACCCAGTACTTC.

This chain uses TRBV9 with TRBJ1-2, with D perhaps matching TRBD1 (5 bases). The V gene lost 0 bases and the J gene lost 2 bases, with 11 bases spanning the gap. The CDR3 contains 15 residues. Germline-derived CDR1 and CDR2 are SGDLS and YYNGEE. In nucleotides, the CDR3 is TGTGCCAGCAGCGTAGGGGGCCGGCTAAACTATGGCTACACCTTC. Protein product: CASSVGGRLNYGYTF.

This clonotype showed up just a few times. The J gene is TRBJ2-3, the V gene TRBV5-6, with 9 bases matching TRBD1. This CDR3 is 16 amino acids long. V shed 1 base and J 1 base; nucleotides not matched to a gene: 4. Germline values: CDR1 SGHDT, CDR2 YYEEEE. The CDR3 region has the DNA TGTGCCAGCAGCTTGAAGGACAGGGGAGGCACAGATACGCAGTATTTT. It codes for CASSLKDRGGTDTQYF.

This clonotype was found many times. The chain is built from TRBV5-1 and TRBJ2-1, with D possibly called TRBD1 or TRBD2 (6 bases each). Trimming removed 0 bases at V and 4 bases at J, with 11 bases between. Germline CDR1 reads SGHRS; CDR2 reads YFSETQ. This CDR3 contains 15 residues. CDR3 sequence (DNA): TGCGCCAGCAGCTTGGAGGGGGACTCTTACAATGAGCAGTTCTTC. Protein product: CASSLEGDSYNEQFF.